These 31 T cell receptor beta chains came from one sample sequenced in a study of blood T cell repertoires in COVID-19. Some clones are missing from TCRdb's copy, which holds only in-frame ones; the method was immunoSEQ multiplex PCR. This table holds fewer than 150,000 clones, about 85% found once. Sample: peripheral blood. Receptors originate from a human donor in a cohort sampled during active COVID-19.

The J gene is TRBJ2-1, the V gene TRBV11-2; 13 bases agree with TRBD2. The germline gives CDR1 SGHAT, CDR2 FQNNGV. The CDR3 is 17 amino acids. J gave up 7 bases and V 6 bases, and 12 bases lay outside the gene matches. CDR3 protein: CASSLPPLAGGPNEQFF. Here the CDR3 DNA reads TGTGCCAGCAGTCTTCCCCCACTAGCGGGGGGGCCGAATGAGCAGTTCTTC.

The genes are TRBV20-1 and TRBJ2-1, with 8 bases that match TRBD2. Losses at the gene ends were 3 bases for V and 8 bases for J; bases not matched to a gene: 15. Germline CDR1 and CDR2: DFQATT and SNEGSKA (reference sequence). The CDR3 spans 16 residues. CDR3 residues: CSASGPTGGAWDEQFF. CDR3 DNA: TGCAGTGCTAGTGGCCCTACCGGGGGGGCCTGGGATGAGCAGTTCTTC.

The V gene is TRBV7-2, the J gene TRBJ1-3, with D possibly being TRBD1 (5 bases). CDR1 SGHTA and CDR2 FQGNSA come from the germline V gene. CDR3 length: 18 residues. The V end lost 1 base, the J end lost 0 bases, and 16 bases lay between the germline ends. DNA of the CDR3: TGTGCCAGCAGCTTAGTCGGCCGGGGGGTAAACTCTGGAAACACCATATATTTT. It codes for CASSLVGRGVNSGNTIYF.

The rearrangement uses TRBV29-1 and TRBJ2-5; possible D gene TRBD2, 5 bases. Looked up from germline, CDR1 is SQVTM and CDR2 is ANQGSEA. This CDR3 has 15 residues. V was trimmed by 6 bases and J by 0 bases, leaving 17 bases between them. This CDR3 is CSVTQEARDQETQYF. CDR3 bases: TGCAGCGTGACCCAGGAGGCGAGGGACCAAGAGACCCAGTACTTC.

The V gene is TRBV10-3, the J gene TRBJ2-6, with a possible D match to TRBD1 (5 bases). This CDR3 spans 17 amino acids. Between the trimmed V and J ends, which lost 2 bases and 0 bases, there was a span of 11 bases. In germline, CDR1 is ENHRY, CDR2 SYGVKD. The CDR3 sequence is CAISEPRTNSGANVLTF. In DNA form, the CDR3 reads TGTGCCATCAGTGAGCCACGGACAAACTCTGGGGCCAACGTCCTGACTTTC.

There are a few counts of this clone. The chain recombines TRBV5-1 with TRBJ2-2, with a tentative D call TRBD1 (6 bases). Per the germline V gene, CDR1 is SGHRS and CDR2 is YFSETQ. CDR3 length: 16 residues. V dropped 0 bases and J dropped 5 bases, with 14 bases sitting between them. The CDR3 protein is CASSLAAGDGTGELFF. For the CDR3, the DNA is TGCGCCAGCAGCTTGGCGGCAGGGGATGGTACCGGGGAGCTGTTTTTT.

The rearrangement joins TRBV29-1 to TRBJ1-1; D is perhaps TRBD1 (5 bases). V lost 3 bases and J 3 bases, leaving 8 bases between the germline ends. Germline V gives CDR1 SQVTM, CDR2 ANQGSEA. This CDR3 has 12 residues. CDR3 DNA sequence: TGCAGCGTTGAGGACACCTACACTGAAGCTTTCTTT. It codes for CSVEDTYTEAFF.

This chain joins TRBV5-1 and TRBJ2-3; D not resolved. CDR1 is SGHRS, CDR2 YFSETQ, per germline. Trimming took 7 bases from V and 0 from J, leaving 12 bases between them. The CDR3 covers 14 residues. The CDR3 DNA reads TGCGCCAGCCGATTTACAGTTAGCACAGATACGCAGTATTTT. Translation: CASRFTVSTDTQYF.

The chain links TRBV27 to TRBJ1-2; 9 bases align to TRBD1. Germline V gene sequence: CDR1 MNHEY, CDR2 SMNVEV (reference sequence). There are 17 residues in the CDR3. Germline trimming cut 2 bases from V and 4 bases from J; bases unmatched to any gene: 11. CDR3 sequence reads: CASSLTGQGVQLYGYTF. The DNA of the CDR3 is TGTGCCAGCAGTTTAACGGGACAGGGCGTTCAGCTCTATGGCTACACCTTC.

The chain uses TRBV19 and TRBJ1-3; D is ambiguous. CDR3 length: 15 amino acids. The V end lost 3 bases, the J end lost 2 bases, and 11 bases lay between the germline ends. CDR1 is LNHDA, CDR2 SQIVND, per germline (reference sequence). This chain's CDR3 is CASSIGMFTGNTIYF. For the CDR3, the DNA is TGTGCCAGTAGTATCGGTATGTTCACTGGAAACACCATATATTTT.

This rearrangement joins TRBV12-5 to TRBJ2-3; D is possibly TRBD2 (6 bases). Trimming took 2 bases from V and 0 from J, leaving 9 bases between them. Germline CDR1 is LGHNT and CDR2 is FRNRAP. The CDR3 covers 15 residues. The CDR3 spells CASGLNGGSTDTQYF. In DNA form, the CDR3 reads TGTGCTAGTGGTTTGAATGGGGGGAGCACAGATACGCAGTATTTT. The full variable domain, its missing parts supplied by reference TRBV12-5 and TRBJ2-3, is DARVTQTPRHKVTEMGQEVTMRCQPILGHNTVFWYRQTMMQGLELLAYFRNRAPLDDSGMPKDRFSAEMPDATLATLKIQPSEPRDSAVYFCASGLNGGSTDTQYFGPGTRLTVL.

The rearrangement links TRBV27 to TRBJ1-1; tentative D call: TRBD1 (5 bases). Trimming took off 0 bases at V and 1 base at J, with 6 bases between the two ends. Germline assignment: CDR1 MNHEY and CDR2 SMNVEV (reference sequence). The CDR3 has 14 residues. In DNA form, the CDR3 reads TGTGCCAGCAGTTTATCCAGGGCGAACACTGAAGCTTTCTTT. It codes for CASSLSRANTEAFF.

The gene calls are TRBV7-9 and TRBJ1-1, with 9 bases aligning to TRBD1. In germline, CDR1 is SEHNR, CDR2 FQNEAQ (reference sequence). Trimming took 9 bases from V and 1 from J; bases not matched to a gene: 9. This CDR3 is built from 15 residues. This CDR3 reads CASWDREAWNTEAFF. The CDR3, as DNA: TGTGCCAGTTGGGACAGGGAGGCATGGAACACTGAAGCTTTCTTT.

This clone was found a few times. The chain couples TRBV4-3 to TRBJ1-1, with 9 bases aligning to TRBD1. J was trimmed by 1 base and V by 3 bases; bases with no gene match: 9. Germline V gene sequence: CDR1 LGHNA, CDR2 YSLEER. The CDR3 is 17 amino acids. Written as DNA, the CDR3 is TGCGCCAGCAGCCAGGCAGCTGAGGGACAGGGGAACACTGAAGCTTTCTTT. Protein product: CASSQAAEGQGNTEAFF.

The genes are TRBV18 and TRBJ2-1; maybe TRBD2 (5 bases). This CDR3 has 14 amino acids. From germline, CDR1 is KGHSH and CDR2 LQKENI. V was shortened by 0 bases and J by 3 bases, with 6 bases between the two germline ends. CDR3 in DNA: TGTGCCAGCTCACCACCCAGCGGCTACAATGAGCAGTTCTTC. It translates to CASSPPSGYNEQFF.

This chain joins TRBV20-1 and TRBJ1-1; 7 nucleotides line up with TRBD1. CDR1 and CDR2 (germline): DFQATT, SNEGSKA (reference sequence). J was trimmed by 0 bases and V by 3 bases; bases with no gene match: 7. CDR3 size: 15 residues. Here the CDR3 DNA reads TGCAGTGCTAGTCGCACAGGGGTGTTGAACACTGAAGCTTTCTTT. This codes for CSASRTGVLNTEAFF.

This clone has just a few counts. This chain joins TRBV12-3 or TRBV12-4 and TRBJ1-1; D uncertain. CDR3 length: 13 residues. Trimming removed 6 bases at V and 4 bases at J, with 12 bases between. The CDR3 loop is CASSPFPGTEAFF. In DNA, the CDR3 is TGTGCCAGCAGCCCCTTCCCGGGCACTGAAGCTTTCTTT.

This clone was seen a few times. CDR3 in amino acids: CASSRAQGGVNTEAFF. CDR3 nucleotides: TGTGCCAGTAGTCGAGCGCAGGGTGGGGTGAACACTGAAGCTTTCTTT. The V gene is TRBV19, the J gene TRBJ1-1, with a weak D call TRBD1 (5 bases). There are 16 residues in the CDR3. CDR1 and CDR2 from the germline V gene are LNHDA and SQIVND (reference sequence). V lost 5 bases and J lost 0, with 16 bases in between. Using reference TRBV19 and TRBJ1-1 for the parts outside the CDR3, the full variable domain is DGGITQSPKYLFRKEGQNVTLSCEQNLNHDAMYWYRQDPGQGLRLIYYSQIVNDFQKGDIAEGYSVSREKKESFPLTVTSAQKNPTAFYLCASSRAQGGVNTEAFFGQGTRLTVV.

This clone was recorded only once. J is TRBJ1-2 and V is TRBV3-1 (or the pseudogene TRBV3-2); D unresolved. Germline V gene lookup returns CDR1 LGHDT and CDR2 YNNKEL (reference sequence). Trimming took off 1 base at V and 8 bases at J, with 8 bases between the two ends. The CDR3 loop spans 12 amino acids. CDR3 in DNA: TGTGCCAGCAGCCAAGGGTGGAGGGGCTACACCTTC. Amino acids: CASSQGWRGYTF.

The chain joins TRBV11-2 to TRBJ2-1, with 9 bases fitting TRBD2. V shed 1 base, J shed 8 bases, and the junction held 3 bases outside the gene matches. The germline V gene has CDR1 SGHAT and CDR2 FQNNGV. CDR3 length: 14 residues. CDR3 nucleotide sequence: TGTGCCAGCAGCTTAGGGGGACTAGCCTATGAGCAGTTCTTC. Translation: CASSLGGLAYEQFF.

The chain has TRBV5-6 and TRBJ1-4; D remains ambiguous. Germline CDR1 reads SGHDT; CDR2 reads YYEEEE. CDR3 length equals 15 residues. V lost 4 bases and J lost 11, with 21 bases in between. Here the CDR3 reads CASSAEGYPFDKLFF. CDR3 coding DNA: TGTGCCAGCAGCGCCGAGGGCTACCCTTTCGACAAACTGTTTTTT.

J is TRBJ2-1 and V is TRBV28, with 11 bases aligning to TRBD2. J gave up 0 bases and V 6 bases, and 7 bases lay outside the gene matches. The CDR3 covers 17 residues. The germline CDR1 and CDR2 sequences are MDHEN and SYDVKM. In nucleotides, the CDR3 is TGTGCCAGCAGCCCACTAGCGGGGGATAGCTCCTACAATGAGCAGTTCTTC. This sequence encodes CASSPLAGDSSYNEQFF.

This clone appeared a single time. The CDR3, as DNA: TGTGCCAGTAGTACTCTAGCGGGGGGCTACAATGAGCAGTTCTTC. This sequence encodes CASSTLAGGYNEQFF. V usage is TRBV19 and J usage is TRBJ2-1, with TRBD2 identical over 11 bases. This CDR3 has 15 residues. Germline assignment: CDR1 LNHDA and CDR2 SQIVND (reference sequence). V dropped 4 bases and J dropped 3; count of bases not matched to a gene: 2. Complete variable domain (other parts from reference TRBV19 and TRBJ2-1): DGGITQSPKYLFRKEGQNVTLSCEQNLNHDAMYWYRQDPGQGLRLIYYSQIVNDFQKGDIAEGYSVSREKKESFPLTVTSAQKNPTAFYLCASSTLAGGYNEQFFGPGTRLTVL.

V gene TRBV5-4 combines with J gene TRBJ2-4; D might be TRBD1 (5 bases). Germline-derived CDR1 and CDR2 are SGHNT and YYREEE (reference sequence). CDR3 length: 14 amino acids. Deletions cut 4 bases from V and 1 base from J, with 9 bases between. DNA of the CDR3: TGTGCCAGCAGCGGACAAGGGGCCAAAAACATTCAGTACTTC. Encoded protein: CASSGQGAKNIQYF.

The chain carries TRBV5-1 and TRBJ2-7; 9 bases align to TRBD1. With V trimmed by 3 bases and J by 3 bases, 13 bases remained unmatched. The CDR3 covers 17 residues. Germline V gives CDR1 SGHRS, CDR2 YFSETQ. The CDR3 DNA reads TGCGCCAGCAGCTCAACGGGCACAGGGGGCGTCAACTACGAGCAGTACTTC. Protein: CASSSTGTGGVNYEQYF.

This sequence joins TRBV2 and TRBJ2-1, with TRBD2 as a possible D gene (5 bases). The CDR3 covers 12 residues. CDR1 is SNHLY, CDR2 FYNNEI, per germline. The V and J ends lost 6 bases and 8 bases respectively, with 11 bases between them. This chain's CDR3 is CASRAEGYEQFF. CDR3 sequence (DNA): TGTGCCAGCAGAGCCGAGGGTTATGAGCAGTTCTTC.

The chain employs TRBV2 and TRBJ1-2; 7 bases map to TRBD1. The CDR3 is 12 residues long. With V trimmed by 7 bases and J by 8 bases, 7 bases remained unmatched. Looked up from germline, CDR1 is SNHLY and CDR2 is FYNNEI. CDR3: CASTGQVGGYTF. For the CDR3, the DNA is TGTGCCAGCACCGGACAGGTCGGCGGCTACACCTTC.

J is TRBJ2-6 and V is TRBV12-5; no clear D gene. V lost 4 bases to trimming and J lost 2 bases, with 9 bases between them. CDR1 LGHNT and CDR2 FRNRAP come from the germline V gene. The CDR3 runs 15 residues. CDR3 DNA sequence: TGTGCTAGTGGTTCCGGCAGGCCTGGGGCCAACGTCCTGACTTTC. This codes for CASGSGRPGANVLTF.

The chain recombines TRBV6-2 or TRBV6-3 with TRBJ2-1; TRBD2 matches at 10 bases. CDR1 and CDR2 (germline): MNHEY, SVGEGT. After removal of 2 bases from V and 6 bases from J, the junction contained 4 bases not matched to a gene. There are 15 residues in the CDR3. Written as DNA, the CDR3 is TGTGCCAGCAGTTACGCGCCTAGCGGGGGCAATGAGCAGTTCTTC. Translated: CASSYAPSGGNEQFF.

J is TRBJ2-1 and V is TRBV5-4; 9 positions match TRBD2. The CDR3 length is 16 residues. Looked up from germline, CDR1 is SGHNT and CDR2 is YYREEE (reference sequence). V shed 4 bases and J 3 bases; nucleotides not matched to a gene: 8. CDR3 DNA sequence: TGTGCCAGCAGCGCGCGACTAGCGGAGTACTACAATGAGCAGTTCTTC. It encodes CASSARLAEYYNEQFF. The full variable domain, in which reference TRBV5-4 and TRBJ2-1 provide the parts outside the CDR3, is ETGVTQSPTHLIKTRGQQVTLRCSSQSGHNTVSWYQQALGQGPQFIFQYYREEENGRGNFPPRFSGLQFPNYSSELNVNALELDDSALYLCASSARLAEYYNEQFFGPGTRLTVL.

The V and J genes are TRBV7-8 and TRBJ2-3; 7 nucleotides agree with TRBD2. This CDR3 is built from 15 residues. Germline V gives CDR1 SGHVS, CDR2 FQNEAQ. With V trimmed by 5 bases and J by 0 bases, 5 bases remained unmatched. CDR3 loop: CASSLTSPSTDTQYF. CDR3 bases: TGTGCCAGCAGCCTGACTAGCCCTAGCACAGATACGCAGTATTTT.